The rows below give T cell receptor beta chains drawn from one sample of a study of radiotherapy plus CTLA-4 blockade in lung cancer. The data were produced by immunoSEQ multiplex PCR, yet TCRdb's version contains in-frame clones alone and is incomplete. Altogether tens of thousands of clones are present, about 81% being singletons, with the ten largest covering 20% to 25%. This specimen consisted of peripheral blood, obtained from a patient treated with radiotherapy plus ipilimumab. The source of these receptors is a human donor with non-small cell lung cancer that progressed on radiotherapy plus ipilimumab. CDR3s include the opening cysteine and the closing phenylalanine or tryptophan. The order of the fields is J gene, V gene, CDR3 protein.

TRBJ1-1 | TRBV11-3 | CASSSPRTAEAFF
TRBJ1-2 | TRBV7-2 | CASSPRLSAFNYGYTF
TRBJ1-2 | TRBV6-4 | CASSEQAGRLGGYTF
TRBJ1-2 | TRBV19 | CASSTNRAATF
TRBJ2-2 | TRBV7-2 | CASSSTSGGTGELFF
TRBJ2-3 | TRBV2 | CASLLVTSDTQYF
TRBJ2-1 | TRBV19 | CASSIGGGGWNEQFF
TRBJ1-4 | TRBV5-1 | CASSLGSGSEKLFF
TRBJ2-7 | TRBV6-1 | CASRITAGHEQYF
TRBJ1-5 | TRBV6-1 | CASSEIGGYSNQPQHF